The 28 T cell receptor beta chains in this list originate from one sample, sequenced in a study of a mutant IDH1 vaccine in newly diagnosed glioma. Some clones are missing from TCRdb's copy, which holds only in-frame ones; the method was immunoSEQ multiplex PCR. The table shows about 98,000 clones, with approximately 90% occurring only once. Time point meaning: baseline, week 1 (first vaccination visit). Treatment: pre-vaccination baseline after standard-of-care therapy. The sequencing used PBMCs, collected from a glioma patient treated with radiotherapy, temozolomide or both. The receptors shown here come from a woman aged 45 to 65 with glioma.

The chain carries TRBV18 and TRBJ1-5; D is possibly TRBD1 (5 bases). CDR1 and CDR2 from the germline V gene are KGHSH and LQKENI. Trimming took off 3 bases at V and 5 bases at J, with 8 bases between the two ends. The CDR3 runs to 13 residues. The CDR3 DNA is TGTGCCAGCTCACCCCGAGGGGATCAGCCCCAGCATTTT. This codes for CASSPRGDQPQHF.

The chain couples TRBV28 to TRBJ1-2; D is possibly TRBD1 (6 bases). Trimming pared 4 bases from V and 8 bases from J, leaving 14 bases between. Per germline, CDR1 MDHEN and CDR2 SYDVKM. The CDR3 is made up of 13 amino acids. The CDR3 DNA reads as TGTGCCAGCAGTTCAAACAGGGCTGAAGGCTACACCTTC. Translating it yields CASSSNRAEGYTF.

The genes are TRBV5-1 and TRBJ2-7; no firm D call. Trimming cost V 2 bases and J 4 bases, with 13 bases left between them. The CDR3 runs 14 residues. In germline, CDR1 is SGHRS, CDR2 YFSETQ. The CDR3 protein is CASSFMPVEYEQYF. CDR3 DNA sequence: TGCGCCAGCAGCTTTATGCCCGTCGAGTACGAGCAGTACTTC.

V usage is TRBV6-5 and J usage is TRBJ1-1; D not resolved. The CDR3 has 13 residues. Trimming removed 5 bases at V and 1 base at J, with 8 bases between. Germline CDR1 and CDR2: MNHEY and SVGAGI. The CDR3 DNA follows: TGTGCCAGCAGTCAACATGGGAACACTGAAGCTTTCTTT. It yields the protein CASSQHGNTEAFF.

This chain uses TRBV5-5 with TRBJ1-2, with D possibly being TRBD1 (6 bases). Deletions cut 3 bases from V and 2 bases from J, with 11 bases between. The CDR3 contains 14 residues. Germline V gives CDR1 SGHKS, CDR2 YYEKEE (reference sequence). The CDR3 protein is CASSWGQSNYGYTF. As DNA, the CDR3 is TGTGCCAGCAGCTGGGGGCAGTCCAACTATGGCTACACCTTC. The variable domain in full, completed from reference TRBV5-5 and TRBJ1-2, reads DAGVTQSPTHLIKTRGQQVTLRCSPISGHKSVSWYQQVLGQGPQFIFQYYEKEERGRGNFPDRFSARQFPNYSSELNVNALLLGDSALYLCASSWGQSNYGYTFGSGTRLTVV.

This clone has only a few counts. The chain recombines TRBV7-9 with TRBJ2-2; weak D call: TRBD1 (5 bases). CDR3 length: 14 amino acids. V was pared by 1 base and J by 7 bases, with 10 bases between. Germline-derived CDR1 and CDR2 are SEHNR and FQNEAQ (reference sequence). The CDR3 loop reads CASSLVQGVGELFF. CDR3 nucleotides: TGTGCCAGCAGCTTAGTCCAGGGTGTCGGGGAGCTGTTTTTT.

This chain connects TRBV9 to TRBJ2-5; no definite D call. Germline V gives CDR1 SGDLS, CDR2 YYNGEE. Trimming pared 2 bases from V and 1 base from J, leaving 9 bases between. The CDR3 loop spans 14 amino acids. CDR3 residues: CASSVAGSQETQYF. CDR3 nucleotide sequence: TGTGCCAGCAGCGTGGCTGGCAGCCAAGAGACCCAGTACTTC.

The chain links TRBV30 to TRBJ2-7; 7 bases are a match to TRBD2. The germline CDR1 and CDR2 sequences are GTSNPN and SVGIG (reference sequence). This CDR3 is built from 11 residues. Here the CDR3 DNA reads TGTGCTGTGACTAGCTTCTACGAGCAGTACTTC. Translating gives CAVTSFYEQYF.

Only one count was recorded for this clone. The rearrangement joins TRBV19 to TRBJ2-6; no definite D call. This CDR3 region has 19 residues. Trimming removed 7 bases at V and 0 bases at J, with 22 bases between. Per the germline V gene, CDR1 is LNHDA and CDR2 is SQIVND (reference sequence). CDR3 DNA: TGTGCCAGTACCCAGAGAGTAGAGCGCTATTACTCTGGGGCCAACGTCCTGACTTTC. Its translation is CASTQRVERYYSGANVLTF.

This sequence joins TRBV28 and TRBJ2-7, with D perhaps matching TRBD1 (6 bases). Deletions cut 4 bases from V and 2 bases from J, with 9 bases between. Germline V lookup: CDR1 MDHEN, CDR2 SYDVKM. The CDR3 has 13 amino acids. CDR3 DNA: TGTGCCAGCAGTTGGGGGACACCCTACGAGCAGTACTTC. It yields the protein CASSWGTPYEQYF.

DNA for the CDR3: TGTGCCAGCAGCTTCTCTAGCAATCAGCCCCAGCATTTT. Its protein product is CASSFSSNQPQHF. The J gene is TRBJ1-5, the V gene TRBV7-8; no clear D gene. This CDR3 has 13 amino acids. Germline V gene data show CDR1 as SGHVS and CDR2 as FQNEAQ. Trimming pared 3 bases from V and 0 bases from J, leaving 3 bases between.

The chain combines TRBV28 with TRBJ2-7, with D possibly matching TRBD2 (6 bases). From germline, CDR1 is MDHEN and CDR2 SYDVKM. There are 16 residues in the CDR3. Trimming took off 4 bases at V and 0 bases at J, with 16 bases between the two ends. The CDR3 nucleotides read TGTGCCAGCAGTTCCCCAGGGACTGGGAACTCCTACGAGCAGTACTTC. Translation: CASSSPGTGNSYEQYF.

The CDR3 nucleotides are TGCAGCGTTGGGGGGGGTCGTAGCACAGATACGCAGTATTTT. Protein product: CSVGGGRSTDTQYF. This chain links TRBV29-1 with TRBJ2-3; 7 bases fit TRBD2. The germline gives CDR1 SQVTM, CDR2 ANQGSEA. The CDR3 runs 14 residues. Unmatched junction bases numbered 4, after V lost 4 bases and J lost 0 bases.

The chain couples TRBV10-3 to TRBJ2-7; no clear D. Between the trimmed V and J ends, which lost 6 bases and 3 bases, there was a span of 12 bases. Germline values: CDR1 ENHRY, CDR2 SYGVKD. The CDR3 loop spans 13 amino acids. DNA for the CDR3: TGTGCCATCAGAGGTAGAGAGCTCTACGAGCAGTACTTC. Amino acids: CAIRGRELYEQYF.

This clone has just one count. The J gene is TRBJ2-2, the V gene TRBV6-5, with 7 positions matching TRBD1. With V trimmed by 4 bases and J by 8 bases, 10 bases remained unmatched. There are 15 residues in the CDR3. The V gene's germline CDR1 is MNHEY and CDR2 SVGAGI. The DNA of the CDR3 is TGTGCCAGCAGTTTAGGTCACAGGGGTGTGGGGGAGCTGTTTTTT. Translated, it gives CASSLGHRGVGELFF.

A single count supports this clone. The CDR3 region is CASSLGQSYEQYF. In DNA, the CDR3 is TGTGCCAGCAGCTTAGGTCAGAGCTACGAGCAGTACTTC. V and J are TRBV11-2 and TRBJ2-7; the D is unclear. This CDR3 spans 13 amino acids. V lost 1 base and J lost 3, with 7 bases in between. Germline CDR1 SGHAT, CDR2 FQNNGV.

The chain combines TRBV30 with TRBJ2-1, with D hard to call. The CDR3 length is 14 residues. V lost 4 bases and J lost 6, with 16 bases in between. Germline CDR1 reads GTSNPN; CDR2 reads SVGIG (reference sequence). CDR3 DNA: TGTGCCTGGAACTCCATGGATCGGTTCAATGAGCAGTTCTTC. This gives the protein CAWNSMDRFNEQFF.

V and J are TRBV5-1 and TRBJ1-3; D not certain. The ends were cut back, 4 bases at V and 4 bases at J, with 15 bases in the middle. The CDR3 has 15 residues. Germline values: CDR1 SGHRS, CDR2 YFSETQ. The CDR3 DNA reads TGCGCCAGCAGCGAAGAGACAAGGCACGGAAACACCATATATTTT. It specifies CASSEETRHGNTIYF. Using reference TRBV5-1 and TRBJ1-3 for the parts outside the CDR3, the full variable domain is KAGVTQTPRYLIKTRGQQVTLSCSPISGHRSVSWYQQTPGQGLQFLFEYFSETQRNKGNFPGRFSGRQFSNSRSEMNVSTLELGDSALYLCASSEETRHGNTIYFGEGSWLTVV.

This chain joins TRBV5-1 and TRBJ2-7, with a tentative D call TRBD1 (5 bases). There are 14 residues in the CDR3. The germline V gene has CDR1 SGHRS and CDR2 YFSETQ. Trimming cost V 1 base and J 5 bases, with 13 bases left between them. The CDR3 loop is CASSLLSRDDEQYF. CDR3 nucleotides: TGCGCCAGCAGCTTGTTGTCCAGGGATGACGAGCAGTACTTC. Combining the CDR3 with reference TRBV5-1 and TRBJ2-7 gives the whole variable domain KAGVTQTPRYLIKTRGQQVTLSCSPISGHRSVSWYQQTPGQGLQFLFEYFSETQRNKGNFPGRFSGRQFSNSRSEMNVSTLELGDSALYLCASSLLSRDDEQYFGPGTRLTVT.

CDR3 bases: TGTGCCAGCAGTTACTCAGAGGGGGGGAATGAGCAGTTCTTC. Encoded protein: CASSYSEGGNEQFF. The chain couples TRBV6-5 to TRBJ2-1; the D gene is possibly TRBD2 (7 bases). V lost 0 bases to trimming and J lost 7 bases, with 10 bases between them. The CDR3 extends over 14 amino acids. CDR1 and CDR2 (germline): MNHEY, SVGAGI.

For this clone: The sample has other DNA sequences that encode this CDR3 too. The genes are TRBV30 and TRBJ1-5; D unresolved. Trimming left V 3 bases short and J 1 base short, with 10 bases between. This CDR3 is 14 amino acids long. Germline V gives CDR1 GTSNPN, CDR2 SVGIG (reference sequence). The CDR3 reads CAWSTVLSNQPQHF. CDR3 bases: TGTGCCTGGAGCACGGTCCTCAGCAATCAGCCCCAGCATTTT.

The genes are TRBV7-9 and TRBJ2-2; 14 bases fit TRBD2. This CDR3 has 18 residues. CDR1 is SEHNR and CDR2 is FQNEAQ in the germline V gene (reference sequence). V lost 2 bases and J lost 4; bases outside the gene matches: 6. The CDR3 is CASSLMGLAGAITGELFF. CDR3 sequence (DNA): TGTGCCAGCAGCTTAATGGGACTAGCGGGAGCGATCACCGGGGAGCTGTTTTTT.

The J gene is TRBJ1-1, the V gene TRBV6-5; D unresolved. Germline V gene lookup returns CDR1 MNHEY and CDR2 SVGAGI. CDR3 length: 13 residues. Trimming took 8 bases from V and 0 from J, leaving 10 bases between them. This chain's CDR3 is CASRSQLNTEAFF. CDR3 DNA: TGTGCCAGCCGGTCGCAGTTGAACACTGAAGCTTTCTTT.

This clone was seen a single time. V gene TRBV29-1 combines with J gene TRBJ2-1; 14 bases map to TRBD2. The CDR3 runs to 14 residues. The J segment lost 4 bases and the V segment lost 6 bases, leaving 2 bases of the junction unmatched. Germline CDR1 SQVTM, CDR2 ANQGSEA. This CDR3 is CSVRTSGRYNEQFF. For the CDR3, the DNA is TGCAGCGTCCGGACTAGCGGGAGGTACAATGAGCAGTTCTTC.

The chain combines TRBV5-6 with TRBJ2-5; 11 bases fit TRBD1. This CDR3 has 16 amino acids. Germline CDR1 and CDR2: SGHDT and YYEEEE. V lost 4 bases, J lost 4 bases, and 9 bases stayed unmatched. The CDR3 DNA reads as TGTGCCAGCAGCCTTGTGGACAGGGGGCGCCGAGAGACCCAGTACTTC. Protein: CASSLVDRGRRETQYF.

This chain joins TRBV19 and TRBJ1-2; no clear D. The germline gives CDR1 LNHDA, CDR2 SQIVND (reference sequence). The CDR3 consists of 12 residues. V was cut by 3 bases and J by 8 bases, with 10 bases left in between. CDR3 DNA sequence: TGTGCCAGTAGTATTGGACGGCGGGGCTACACCTTC. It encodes CASSIGRRGYTF.

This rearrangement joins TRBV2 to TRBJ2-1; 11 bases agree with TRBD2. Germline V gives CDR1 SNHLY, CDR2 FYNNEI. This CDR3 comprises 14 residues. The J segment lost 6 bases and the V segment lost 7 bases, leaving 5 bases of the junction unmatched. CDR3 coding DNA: TGTGCCAGCAATCTCGGGACTAGCGGCAATGAGCAGTTCTTC. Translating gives CASNLGTSGNEQFF.

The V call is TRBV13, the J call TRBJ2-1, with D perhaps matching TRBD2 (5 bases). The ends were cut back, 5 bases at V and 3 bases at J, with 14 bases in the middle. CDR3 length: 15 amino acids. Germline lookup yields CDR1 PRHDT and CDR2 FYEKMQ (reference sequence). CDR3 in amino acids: CASSKLVANYNEQFF. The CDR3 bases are TGTGCCAGCAGCAAACTAGTCGCGAACTACAATGAGCAGTTCTTC.